This T cell receptor (beta chain) was sequenced for a study of identical twins. The table lists this clonotype with a few counts. Its target is unknown. TCRdb itself ran the 5' RACE reads through MiXCR, one entry per CDR3 protein. The sample holds hundreds of thousands of distinct CDR3 sequences, around 8% seen once. Whole-study results and caveats: Weaker excess sharing between twins was seen in beta out-of-frame sequences. Cross-sectional statistical analysis was relied on for the conclusions, without the same donors being followed.

The ends lost 0 bases at V and 0 bases at J; junction bases unmatched: 12. Germline V gene lookup returns CDR1 DFQATT and CDR2 SNEGSKA (reference sequence). The CDR3 spans 18 residues. All donors were healthy Caucasians. Separately, the same data were catalogued under a study of yellow fever vaccine responses in identical twins.

The clonotype comes from a woman younger than 35 in good health. The specimen sequenced was memory (CD45RO+) T cells sorted from blood. The chain couples TRBV20-1 to TRBJ1-1; the match to TRBD1 covers 8 bases. The CDR3 DNA follows: TGCAGTGCTAGAGATCCGGCCGGGACAGGCGACATGAACACTGAAGCTTTCTTT. Protein sequence: CSARDPAGTGDMNTEAFF.